This paragraph reports one T cell receptor (beta chain). The data were taken from a study of blood T cell repertoires in COVID-19. Whole-study context: From the United States, Italy and Spain came samples of acute and convalescent COVID-19.

Sequenced by immunoSEQ multiplex PCR; TCRdb stores in-frame clones only, minus some. Altogether under 250,000 clones are present, 83% being singletons, with the ten largest covering 2.9%. The CDR3 covers 13 residues. Trimming took off 5 bases at V and 2 bases at J, with 7 bases between the two ends. In germline, CDR1 is MDHEN, CDR2 SYDVKM. The TCR originated in a man aged 50 or older with active or convalescent COVID-19. The sequenced material came from peripheral blood. The chain uses TRBV28 and TRBJ1-5, with D unresolved. The chain's CDR3 is CASSNLRNQPQHF. The DNA of the CDR3 is TGTGCCAGCAGTAACTTACGCAATCAGCCCCAGCATTTT.